These 30 T cell receptor beta chains were sequenced from one sample in a study of blood T cell repertoires in COVID-19. Data came from immunoSEQ multiplex PCR; TCRdb stores just in-frame clones and leaves some out. The sample lists roughly 250,000 clones, roughly 90% seen once, with 2% to 2.5% in the top ten. Material for sequencing was peripheral blood. These receptors originate from a woman aged 40-49 years who had recovered from COVID-19.

The CDR3 loop reads CASSDERGGYSNQPQHF. In nucleotides, the CDR3 is TGTGCCAGCAGCGACGAGAGGGGGGGATATAGCAATCAGCCCCAGCATTTT. The rearrangement links TRBV7-3 to TRBJ1-5, with D perhaps TRBD1 (6 bases). Germline V CDR1 and CDR2: SGHTA, FQGTGA. This CDR3 spans 17 amino acids. Trimming cost V 5 bases and J 0 bases, with 17 bases left between them.

This chain links TRBV24-1 with TRBJ2-1, with 7 bases lining up with TRBD2. This CDR3 has 16 amino acids. J gave up 6 bases and V 4 bases, and 11 bases lay outside the gene matches. Looked up from germline, CDR1 is KGHDR and CDR2 is SFDVKD. The CDR3 spells CATSDTSGITINEQFF. Here the CDR3 DNA reads TGTGCCACCAGTGACACAAGCGGGATAACGATCAATGAGCAGTTCTTC.

The rearrangement links TRBV30 to TRBJ1-2, with TRBD1 identical over 10 bases. The V gene end was trimmed by 3 bases and the J gene end by 2 bases; junction bases not matched to a gene: 9. Germline-derived CDR1 and CDR2 are GTSNPN and SVGIG (reference sequence). The CDR3 is 16 amino acids. CDR3 in DNA: TGTGCCTGGAGCGTTTGGGGACAGGGGCCCAACTATGGCTACACCTTC. It encodes CAWSVWGQGPNYGYTF.

This clone was recorded once. V usage is TRBV24-1 and J usage is TRBJ2-5; unclear D gene. In germline, CDR1 is KGHDR, CDR2 SFDVKD. The germline V and J ends were trimmed by 4 bases and 4 bases, with 9 bases remaining between them. The CDR3 consists of 13 residues. This CDR3 is CATSDRHRETQYF. The DNA of the CDR3 is TGTGCCACCAGTGACAGACATAGAGAGACCCAGTACTTC.

This sequence joins TRBV6-2 or TRBV6-3 and TRBJ1-4; D may be TRBD1 (5 bases). The CDR3 runs 16 residues. V lost 0 bases, J lost 7 bases, and 15 bases lay in between. Germline CDR1 reads MNHEY; CDR2 reads SVGEGT. The CDR3 is CASSYSRAGPGEKLFF. As DNA, the CDR3 is TGTGCCAGCAGTTACTCGAGAGCAGGGCCCGGTGAAAAACTGTTTTTT.

The chain uses TRBV5-1 and TRBJ1-2; D is ambiguous. Germline lookup yields CDR1 SGHRS and CDR2 YFSETQ. This CDR3 region has 13 residues. Deletions cut 4 bases from V and 4 bases from J, with 11 bases between. The DNA for the CDR3 is TGCGCCAGCAGCGGAGCCCAATCCTATGGCTACACCTTC. This gives the protein CASSGAQSYGYTF.

The chain carries TRBV5-6 and TRBJ1-3, with D possibly TRBD1 on 6 matching bases. The length of the CDR3 is 17 residues. CDR1 and CDR2 from the germline V gene are SGHDT and YYEEEE. The ends were cut back, 6 bases at V and 4 bases at J, with 23 bases in the middle. The CDR3 loop reads CASIRAGTSSAGNTIYF. The DNA of the CDR3 is TGTGCCAGCATAAGGGCAGGGACATCTTCGGCAGGAAACACCATATATTTT.

This clone was observed once. The rearrangement links TRBV4-2 to TRBJ1-3; D remains unclear. The CDR3 has 13 residues. CDR1 LGHNA and CDR2 YNFKEQ come from the germline V gene. V lost 7 bases, J lost 3 bases, and 10 bases lay in between. The CDR3 DNA follows: TGTGCCAGCACCCGGCAGTATGGAAACACCATATATTTT. This gives the protein CASTRQYGNTIYF.

The chain uses TRBV7-2 and TRBJ1-2; 10 bases fit TRBD1. In germline, CDR1 is SGHTA, CDR2 FQGNSA. Germline trimming cut 5 bases from V and 5 bases from J; bases unmatched to any gene: 8. The CDR3 length is 15 residues. The CDR3 bases are TGTGCCAGCAGCCTAAACCCGGGACAGGGGTATGGCTACACCTTC. Translating gives CASSLNPGQGYGYTF. Full variable domain (rest looked up from reference TRBV7-2 and TRBJ1-2): GAGVSQSPSNKVTEKGKDVELRCDPISGHTALYWYRQSLGQGLEFLIYFQGNSAPDKSGLPSDRFSAERTGGSVSTLTIQRTQQEDSAVYLCASSLNPGQGYGYTFGSGTRLTVV.

This chain joins TRBV2 and TRBJ1-3, with D possibly being TRBD1 (6 bases). V gave up 7 bases and J gave up 5 bases, with 12 bases separating them. Germline CDR1 and CDR2: SNHLY and FYNNEI. The CDR3 length is 13 residues. The CDR3 is CASTVDRRNTIYF. In DNA form, the CDR3 reads TGTGCCAGCACCGTCGACAGGAGAAACACCATATATTTT.

The chain joins TRBV19 to TRBJ2-7, with TRBD1 matching 7 bases. This CDR3 is built from 14 residues. V trimming: 2 bases; J trimming: 3 bases; junction bases outside the gene matches: 4. From germline, CDR1 is LNHDA and CDR2 SQIVND (reference sequence). CDR3: CASSISTGDYEQYF. The CDR3 coding sequence is TGTGCCAGTAGTATAAGTACAGGGGACTACGAGCAGTACTTC. Full variable domain (missing parts from reference TRBV19 and TRBJ2-7): DGGITQSPKYLFRKEGQNVTLSCEQNLNHDAMYWYRQDPGQGLRLIYYSQIVNDFQKGDIAEGYSVSREKKESFPLTVTSAQKNPTAFYLCASSISTGDYEQYFGPGTRLTVT.

The CDR3 loop reads CASSELLSNQPQHF. The DNA for the CDR3 is TGTGCCAGCAGTGAACTCCTAAGCAATCAGCCCCAGCATTTT. The rearrangement joins TRBV2 to TRBJ1-5, with no clear D. Germline V lookup: CDR1 SNHLY, CDR2 FYNNEI. The V and J ends lost 2 bases and 1 base respectively, with 6 bases between them. The CDR3 has 14 residues.

V is TRBV30 and J is TRBJ1-2, with 7 bases lining up with TRBD1. Germline CDR1 and CDR2: GTSNPN and SVGIG (reference sequence). V was pared by 0 bases and J by 4 bases, with 8 bases of the junction left unmatched. This CDR3 is 15 amino acids long. CDR3 in amino acids: CAWSVPRDSIYGYTF. The CDR3 nucleotides read TGTGCCTGGAGTGTACCCCGGGACAGTATCTATGGCTACACCTTC.

The chain combines TRBV29-1 with TRBJ1-2; TRBD1 aligns across 7 bases. Unmatched junction bases numbered 12, after V lost 1 base and J lost 4 bases. Germline V CDR1 and CDR2: SQVTM, ANQGSEA. The CDR3 is made up of 16 amino acids. In DNA, the CDR3 is TGCAGCGTTGAAGCGGGACAGCCGCTCCCTGGCTATGGCTACACCTTC. Amino acid sequence: CSVEAGQPLPGYGYTF.

This chain joins TRBV6-5 and TRBJ1-2; TRBD1 matches 7 bases. Trimming removed 2 bases from V and 7 bases from J; junction bases left unmatched: 10. In germline, CDR1 is MNHEY, CDR2 SVGAGI. The CDR3 extends over 15 amino acids. The CDR3 reads CASSYTLRDSGGYTF. In DNA form, the CDR3 reads TGTGCCAGCAGTTACACCCTCCGGGACAGTGGTGGCTACACCTTC.

In DNA, the CDR3 is TGTGCCAGCAGTTACTCAGGACAGGGTCTCAATGAGCAGTTCTTC. This gives the protein CASSYSGQGLNEQFF. The chain couples TRBV6-2 or TRBV6-3 to TRBJ2-1, with TRBD1 identical over 8 bases. The CDR3 is 15 residues long. Germline V gene lookup returns CDR1 MNHEY and CDR2 SVGEGT. The trim removed 0 bases at V and 6 bases at J, leaving 4 bases unmatched.

The rearrangement uses TRBV19 and TRBJ1-3, with D unresolved. V was clipped by 3 bases and J by 0 bases, with 12 bases between them. CDR1 and CDR2 (germline): LNHDA, SQIVND (reference sequence). The CDR3 spans 16 residues. CDR3 residues: CASSILQSTSGNTIYF. The CDR3 coding sequence is TGTGCCAGTAGTATTCTACAGAGTACCTCTGGAAACACCATATATTTT.

The chain carries TRBV5-5 and TRBJ2-7; 9 bases fit TRBD1. The CDR3 covers 15 residues. Losses at the gene ends were 4 bases for V and 3 bases for J; bases not matched to a gene: 8. The germline V gene has CDR1 SGHKS and CDR2 YYEKEE (reference sequence). In nucleotides, the CDR3 is TGTGCCAGCAGCAAATCCGGGACAGGGATCTACGAGCAGTACTTC. It encodes CASSKSGTGIYEQYF. Drawing the rest from reference TRBV5-5 and TRBJ2-7, the complete variable domain is DAGVTQSPTHLIKTRGQQVTLRCSPISGHKSVSWYQQVLGQGPQFIFQYYEKEERGRGNFPDRFSARQFPNYSSELNVNALLLGDSALYLCASSKSGTGIYEQYFGPGTRLTVT.

V gene TRBV10-3 combines with J gene TRBJ2-3; 8 bases map to TRBD2. After removal of 3 bases from V and 2 bases from J, the junction contained 4 bases not matched to a gene. The CDR3 is made up of 15 amino acids. Germline lookup yields CDR1 ENHRY and CDR2 SYGVKD. CDR3 DNA sequence: TGTGCCATCAGTGAACCGGGACTAGACACAGATACGCAGTATTTT. This codes for CAISEPGLDTDTQYF.

Notes on this clone: At the DNA level, this CDR3 is encoded by other sequences in the same sample as well. The CDR3 DNA is TGTGCCAGCAGCCAGAGGGGCAATCAGCCCCAGCATTTT. This encodes CASSQRGNQPQHF. This rearrangement joins TRBV3-1 (or the pseudogene TRBV3-2) to TRBJ1-5, with D unclear. Looked up from germline, CDR1 is LGHDT and CDR2 is YNNKEL (reference sequence). With 3 bases removed from V and 2 bases from J, the gap between germline ends came to 5 bases. The CDR3 spans 13 residues.

The chain has TRBV27 and TRBJ2-3; D is unclear. Germline CDR1 and CDR2: MNHEY and SMNVEV (reference sequence). The V end was cut by 5 bases, the J end by 0 bases, with 9 bases between. This CDR3 region has 14 residues. Written as DNA, the CDR3 is TGTGCCAGCAGTCCAACCTATAGCACAGATACGCAGTATTTT. This sequence encodes CASSPTYSTDTQYF.

V is TRBV7-2 and J is TRBJ2-1; weak D call: TRBD2 (6 bases). Deletions cut 5 bases from V and 3 bases from J, with 20 bases between. CDR3 length: 17 residues. Germline assignment: CDR1 SGHTA and CDR2 FQGNSA. For the CDR3, the DNA is TGTGCCAGCAGCCCGGAGGGAGGAACTGTTGACTACAATGAGCAGTTCTTC. Translated, it gives CASSPEGGTVDYNEQFF.

The chain carries TRBV24-1 and TRBJ2-1, with 9 bases aligning to TRBD2. There are 16 residues in the CDR3. V shed 4 bases and J 7 bases; nucleotides not matched to a gene: 10. Germline CDR1 is KGHDR and CDR2 is SFDVKD. CDR3 sequence (DNA): TGTGCCACCAGTGAAGCCCGGGCTAGCGGGGATAATGAGCAGTTCTTC. It translates to CATSEARASGDNEQFF.

The V gene is TRBV7-9, the J gene TRBJ1-1; 8 nucleotides line up with TRBD1. V was clipped by 2 bases and J by 9 bases; unmatched bases: 8. The CDR3 sequence is 14 residues long. Looked up from germline, CDR1 is SEHNR and CDR2 is FQNEAQ (reference sequence). CDR3 bases: TGTGCCAGCAGCTTAACCGGGACAGGACTAAAAGCTTTCTTT. This translates into CASSLTGTGLKAFF.

V usage is TRBV27 and J usage is TRBJ2-1; the match to TRBD1 covers 7 bases. CDR1 is MNHEY and CDR2 is SMNVEV in the germline V gene (reference sequence). There are 19 residues in the CDR3. V gave up 2 bases and J gave up 8 bases; unmatched junction bases: 21. The CDR3 nucleotides read TGTGCCAGCAGTTTAATGGGTTTAGGGCCGGAACAGGGGACATATGAGCAGTTCTTC. Its translation: CASSLMGLGPEQGTYEQFF.

The chain combines TRBV29-1 with TRBJ2-3, with TRBD2 matching 8 bases. Losses at the gene ends were 3 bases for V and 2 bases for J; bases not matched to a gene: 7. Per germline, CDR1 SQVTM and CDR2 ANQGSEA. The CDR3 runs 15 residues. CDR3 nucleotides: TGCAGCGTTGATTTACGGGAGGGGAACACAGATACGCAGTATTTT. Protein product: CSVDLREGNTDTQYF.

The chain joins TRBV6-5 to TRBJ1-2, with TRBD1 matching over 7 bases. V shed 7 bases, J shed 6 bases, and the junction held 14 bases outside the gene matches. The germline V gene encodes CDR1 MNHEY and CDR2 SVGAGI. The length of the CDR3 is 15 residues. For the CDR3, the DNA is TGTGCCAGCACCACTGGTGCAGGGGGGAGTAATGGCTACACCTTC. Encoded protein: CASTTGAGGSNGYTF.

The rearrangement links TRBV30 to TRBJ2-7; D gene uncertain. The CDR3 spans 14 residues. V was trimmed by 0 bases and J by 2 bases, leaving 11 bases between them. Germline-derived CDR1 and CDR2 are GTSNPN and SVGIG (reference sequence). The CDR3 is CAWSVRSVPYEQYF. The CDR3 coding sequence is TGTGCCTGGAGTGTACGGTCGGTACCCTACGAGCAGTACTTC.

The rearrangement joins TRBV19 to TRBJ1-5; 8 nucleotides match TRBD1. V was pared by 5 bases and J by 11 bases, with 5 bases of the junction left unmatched. Per the germline V gene, CDR1 is LNHDA and CDR2 is SQIVND (reference sequence). The CDR3 spans 12 residues. CDR3 residues: CASSHRGEAQHF. The CDR3 bases are TGTGCCAGTAGTCACAGGGGGGAGGCCCAGCATTTT.

The rearrangement uses TRBV29-1 and TRBJ1-2, with a weak D call TRBD1 (5 bases). The V end was cut by 3 bases, the J end by 4 bases, with 18 bases between. The CDR3 length is 15 residues. Germline assignment: CDR1 SQVTM and CDR2 ANQGSEA. The CDR3 region has the DNA TGCAGCGTTGATATGCAGTTGGGAAGGGGCTATGGCTACACCTTC. Its translation is CSVDMQLGRGYGYTF.